This TCR beta chain was sequenced during a study of molecular identifiers for immune sequencing clone quantification. The CDR3 length is 12 residues. V shed 3 bases and J shed 6 bases, with 9 bases lying between them. The V gene's germline CDR1 is MNHEY and CDR2 SMNVEV (reference sequence). This clonotype has just a few counts. Bulk TCR library preparation followed previously described methods with listed TCR primers. TCRdb processed the PCR reads anew with MiXCR; each CDR3 protein has one entry. The sample includes a few hundred thousand distinct CDR3 sequences, about a fifth of them seen just once. Sequenced sample: naive CD8+ T cells from blood, with Jurkat cell RNA spiked in. Regarding subset: FACS-sorted CD8+CD4-CCR7+CD45RA+ naive T cells. V usage is TRBV27 and J usage is TRBJ2-7; D remains unclear. The origin of this receptor is a human donor in good health. Some libraries in this study had Jurkat cell RNA spiked in. CDR3 sequence (DNA): TGTGCCAGCAGTTTCTTGGGTTTCGAGCAGTACTTC. This sequence encodes CASSFLGFEQYF.